This T cell receptor (beta chain) was profiled in a study of T cell clonality in common variable immunodeficiency. The V segment lost 5 bases and the J segment 4 bases; nucleotides outside the gene matches: 7. The CDR3 is made up of 15 amino acids. CDR1 DFQATT and CDR2 SNEGSKA come from the germline V gene (reference sequence). In its sample, this clone was seen many times. What it binds is unknown. With the read ending 3 residues before the CDR3 end, the germline J gene is used to fill in that end. Both groups were predominantly of Caucasian heritage. TCRdb's table, derived via immunoSEQ multiplex PCR, lists solely in-frame clones and lacks some. This record lists approximately 52,000 clones, none seen once only, and the top ten clones contain roughly 3.5%. The study, taken as a whole, reports: TCRbeta clonality was increased in CVID versus healthy controls.

The sample comprised peripheral blood mononuclear cells. The origin of this receptor is a person aged 18-70 years in good health. This chain uses TRBV20-1 with TRBJ2-2; 10 nucleotides agree with TRBD1. The sequenced CDR3 bases are TGCAGTGCTCCGCGACAGGGGGCGAGCACCGGGGAG. It encodes CSAPRQGASTGE. The entire CDR3 protein reads CSAPRQGASTGELFF.